This TCR beta chain stems from a study of regulatory T cells in long-lasting Graves disease. The study, taken as a whole, reports: Possibly, too few samples lowered accuracy. Favored usage of TRBV28, TRBJ1-2 and TRBJ2-5 was recorded in persistent disease. TCR diversity in persistent Graves' patients was below that of newly diagnosed ones.

The sample's time point: persistent/refractory GD, antithyroid drugs over 5 years with positive TRAb. TCR sequences were obtained from RNA taken from PBMCs. With iRepertoire HTBI primers and Arm-PCR of CDR3 regions, TCR beta libraries were built. TCRdb reprocessed the multiplex PCR reads via MiXCR and lists one record per CDR3 protein. The table has 500,000 to 800,000 distinct CDR3 sequences, 30% seen once. This clonotype appeared many times. The antigen is unknown. V lost 1 base, J lost 6 bases, and 4 bases stayed unmatched. The CDR3 runs 14 residues. The chain is built from TRBV12-3 or TRBV12-4 and TRBJ2-7, with TRBD2 matching over 9 bases. This TCR was recovered from a female donor with Graves disease. The source was peripheral blood mononuclear cells (PBMCs), collected when the disease was refractory, from a patient treated with antithyroid drugs. The CDR3 nucleotides are TGTGCCAGCAGTTTAGGGCTAGCGGGATTCGAGCAGTACTTC. The encoded protein is CASSLGLAGFEQYF.